This entry concerns a single T cell receptor beta chain. Recruitment covered 20 to 25 US areas and drew participants whose ages spanned roughly 18 to 100 years. Participant-given clinical history determined each cohort assignment. The CDR3 totals 13 residues. The J segment lost 2 bases and the V segment lost 0 bases, leaving 1 base of the junction unmatched. Looked up from germline, CDR1 is GTSNPN and CDR2 is SVGIG (reference sequence). The data were obtained in a study of blood T cell repertoires in COVID-19. The wider study: Nucleic acid was either cDNA or gDNA, and it came from T cells, B-cell-depleted T cells, or PBMCs.

How the authors handled the data: Cell counts per sample came from amplifying reference gene primers. TCRdb's table, derived via immunoSEQ multiplex PCR, lists solely in-frame clones and lacks some. The V and J calls and clone size were taken over from that table, and D and trimming were inferred from the DNA. The repertoire holds a few hundred thousand clones, around 90% seen once, with under 6.5% in the top ten. The sample comprised PBMCs or T cells enriched from blood (not recorded which). This clonotype originated in a woman in her twenties or thirties who had recovered from COVID-19. V gene TRBV30 combines with J gene TRBJ2-7, with 7 bases fitting TRBD1. CDR3 region: CAWSVQGTYEQYF. The CDR3 coding sequence is TGTGCCTGGAGTGTACAGGGGACCTACGAGCAGTACTTC.